Sequencing of this T cell receptor (beta chain) was carried out in a study of T cell changes during pregnancy in multiple sclerosis. Clones were sequenced by immunoSEQ multiplex PCR, and TCRdb holds only the in-frame ones, with some missing. The top ten clones hold roughly 5.7% of a sample with about 120,000 clones, about 93% of them seen once. This CDR3 region has 14 residues. V lost 6 bases to trimming and J lost 0 bases, with 8 bases between them. Germline CDR1 reads MNHNS; CDR2 reads SASEGT. This material consisted of peripheral blood, taken before pregnancy. The sequence was obtained from a female donor with multiple sclerosis, enrolled in a pregnancy study. This chain links TRBV6-1 with TRBJ1-4; TRBD1 might be the D (5 bases). The CDR3 bases are TGTGCCAGCAGCAGGACACCAACTAATGAAAAACTGTTTTTT. Translation: CASSRTPTNEKLFF.